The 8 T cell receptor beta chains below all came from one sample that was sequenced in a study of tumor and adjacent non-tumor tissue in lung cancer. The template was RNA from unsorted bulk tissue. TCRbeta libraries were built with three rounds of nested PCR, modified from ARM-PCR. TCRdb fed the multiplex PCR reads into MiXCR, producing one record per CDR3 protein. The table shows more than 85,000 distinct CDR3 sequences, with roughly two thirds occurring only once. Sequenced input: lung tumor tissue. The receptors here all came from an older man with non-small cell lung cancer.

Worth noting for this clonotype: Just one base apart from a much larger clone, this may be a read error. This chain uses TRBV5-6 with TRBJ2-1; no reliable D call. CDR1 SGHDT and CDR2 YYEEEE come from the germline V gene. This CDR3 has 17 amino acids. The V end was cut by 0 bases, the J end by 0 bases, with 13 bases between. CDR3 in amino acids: CASSLVGIGFSYNEQFF. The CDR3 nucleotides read TGTGCCAGCAGCTTGGTGGGGATAGGCTTCTCCTACAATGAGCAGTTCTTC.

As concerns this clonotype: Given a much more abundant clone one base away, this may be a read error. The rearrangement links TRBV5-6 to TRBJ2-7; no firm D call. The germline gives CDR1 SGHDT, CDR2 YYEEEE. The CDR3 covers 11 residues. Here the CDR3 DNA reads TGTGCCAGCAGCCGAGAGTACGAGCAGCACTTC. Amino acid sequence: CASSREYEQHF.

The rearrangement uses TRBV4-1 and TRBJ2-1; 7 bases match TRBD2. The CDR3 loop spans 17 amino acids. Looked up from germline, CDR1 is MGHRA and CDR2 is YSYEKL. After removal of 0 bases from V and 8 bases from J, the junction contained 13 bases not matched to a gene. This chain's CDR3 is CASSQEGVGGRHHEQFF. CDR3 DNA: TGCGCCAGCAGCCAAGAAGGAGTGGGAGGGCGCCATCATGAGCAGTTCTTC.

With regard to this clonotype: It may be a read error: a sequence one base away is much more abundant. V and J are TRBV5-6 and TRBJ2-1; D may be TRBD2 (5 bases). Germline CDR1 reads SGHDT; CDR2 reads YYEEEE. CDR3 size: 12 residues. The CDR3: CDSSLAGVKQFF. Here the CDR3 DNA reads TGTGACAGCAGCTTGGCGGGTGTTAAGCAGTTCTTC. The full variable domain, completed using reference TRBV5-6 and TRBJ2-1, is DAGVTQSPTHLIKTRGQQVTLRCSPKSGHDTVSWYQQALGQGPQFIFQYYEEEERQRGNFPDRFSGHQFPNYSSELNVNALLLGDSALYLCDSSLAGVKQFFGPGTRLTVL.

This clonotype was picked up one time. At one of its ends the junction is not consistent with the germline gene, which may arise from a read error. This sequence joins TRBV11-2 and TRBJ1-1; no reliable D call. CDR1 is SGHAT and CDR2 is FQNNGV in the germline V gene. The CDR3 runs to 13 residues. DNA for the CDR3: TGTGCCAGCGGCTTGCTTATAGGCACTGAACCTTTCTTT. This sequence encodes CASGLLIGTEPFF.

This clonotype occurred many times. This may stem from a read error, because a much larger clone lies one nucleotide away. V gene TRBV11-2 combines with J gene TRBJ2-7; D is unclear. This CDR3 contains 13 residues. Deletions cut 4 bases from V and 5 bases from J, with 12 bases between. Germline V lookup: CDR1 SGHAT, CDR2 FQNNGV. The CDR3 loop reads CASSSTPAHEQYF. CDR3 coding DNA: TGTGCCAGCAGCTCCACCCCAGCGCACGAGCAGTACTTC.

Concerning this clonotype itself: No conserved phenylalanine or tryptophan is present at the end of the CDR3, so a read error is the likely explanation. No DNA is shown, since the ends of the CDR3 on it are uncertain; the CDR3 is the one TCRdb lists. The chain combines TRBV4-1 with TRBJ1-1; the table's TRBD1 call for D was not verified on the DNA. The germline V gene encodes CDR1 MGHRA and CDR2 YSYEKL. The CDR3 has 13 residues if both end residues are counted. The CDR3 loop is CASSQGGLTEAFS.

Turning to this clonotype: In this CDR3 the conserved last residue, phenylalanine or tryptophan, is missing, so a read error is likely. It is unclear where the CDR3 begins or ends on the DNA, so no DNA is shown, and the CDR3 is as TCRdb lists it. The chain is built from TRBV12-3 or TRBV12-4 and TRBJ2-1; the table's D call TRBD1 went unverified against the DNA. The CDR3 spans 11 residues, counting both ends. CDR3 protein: CARWQGVGLFL.